These 26 T cell receptor beta chains were sequenced from one sample in a study of CXCR3-negative and CXCR3-positive naive CD8 T cells (dated by TCRdb to between 2017 and 2020). Sequencing instrument: NextSeq 550. The Human TCR Profiling Kit (MiLaboratory) was used to make UMI-labeled 5' RACE TRB cDNA libraries. TCRdb reprocessed the reads into one record per CDR3 protein sequence, lacking DNA. The table for this sample shows tens of thousands of distinct CDR3 sequences. Jointly, the top ten make up 20% to 25% of the sample. Sequencing input: memory CD8+ T cells from blood. Sample cell subset or site, as interpreted from the label and publication: conventional CD8+ memory T cells (TMEM), sorted as controls. The receptors stem from a human donor in good health. Some clones in this sample may be carry-over from other donors' samples.

The chain joins TRBV7-2 to TRBJ2-6; as DNA is missing, the TRBD2 call by TCRdb cannot be tested. The germline V gene has CDR1 SGHTA and CDR2 FQGNSA. CDR3 size: 18 residues. CDR3 amino acids: CASSKGPLEPSGANVLTF. The variable domain in full, with the rest retrieved from reference TRBV7-2 and TRBJ2-6, is GAGVSQSPSNKVTEKGKDVELRCDPISGHTALYWYRQSLGQGLEFLIYFQGNSAPDKSGLPSDRFSAERTGGSVSTLTIQRTQQEDSAVYLCASSKGPLEPSGANVLTFGAGSRLTVL.

The chain recombines TRBV7-3 with TRBJ2-5; TCRdb's D call of TRBD1 is untestable without DNA. CDR3 length: 14 amino acids. Germline values: CDR1 SGHTA, CDR2 FQGTGA. The chain's CDR3 is CASSQGWGQETQYF.

The chain uses TRBV4-2 and TRBJ1-2; TCRdb names TRBD1, which stays unverified in the absence of DNA. The CDR3 totals 16 residues. Germline CDR1 is LGHNA and CDR2 is YNFKEQ. CDR3 in amino acids: CASSPNYQGGNYGYTF.

CDR3 sequence: CASSNRDGSYEQYF. The chain carries TRBV3-1 and TRBJ2-7; with no DNA, the TCRdb D assignment of TRBD1 cannot be verified. Germline lookup yields CDR1 LGHDT and CDR2 YNNKEL (reference sequence). The CDR3 consists of 14 residues.

The chain couples TRBV20-1 to TRBJ2-2. CDR1 and CDR2 (germline): DFQATT, SNEGSKA (reference sequence). The CDR3 is made up of 12 amino acids. The CDR3 protein is CSARTFTGELFF.

The J gene is TRBJ2-1, the V gene TRBV9; TCRdb designates TRBD1, a call that cannot be tested without DNA. The CDR3 has 18 residues. The germline V gene encodes CDR1 SGDLS and CDR2 YYNGEE. CDR3 in amino acids: CASSPTSGTGPLYNEQFF.

V gene TRBV29-1 combines with J gene TRBJ2-5; TCRdb returns TRBD2, unconfirmable since there is no DNA. Germline V gives CDR1 SQVTM, CDR2 ANQGSEA. The CDR3 runs to 14 residues. The CDR3 loop reads CSVVQRGVQETQYF.

The V call is TRBV20-1, the J call TRBJ2-7; TCRdb calls TRBD1, which cannot be checked without DNA. The CDR3 runs 13 residues. CDR1 DFQATT and CDR2 SNEGSKA come from the germline V gene (reference sequence). The CDR3: CSARDHQGVGQYF.

The CDR3 loop reads CASGPPTGAHNEQFF. The chain couples TRBV12-5 to TRBJ2-1; lacking DNA, the TRBD2 call made by TCRdb goes unchecked. This CDR3 spans 15 amino acids. Germline lookup yields CDR1 LGHNT and CDR2 FRNRAP.

The V call is TRBV4-2, the J call TRBJ2-3; lacking DNA, the TRBD2 call made by TCRdb goes unchecked. CDR3 size: 18 residues. CDR1 LGHNA and CDR2 YNFKEQ come from the germline V gene. The chain's CDR3 is CASSHPSGRTPSTDTQYF.

The chain has TRBV7-6 and TRBJ2-3; no DNA is available, so the TRBD2 call from TCRdb remains unchecked. Germline V gene lookup returns CDR1 SGHVS and CDR2 FNYEAQ. This CDR3 region has 20 residues. The CDR3: CASSLGAADPSTSRADTQYF.

The gene calls are TRBV15 and TRBJ2-1; TCRdb indicates TRBD2, and absent DNA this call remains unverified. CDR3 length: 14 amino acids. Germline CDR1 reads LNHNV; CDR2 reads YYDKDF (reference sequence). The CDR3 here is CATSSGALLFEQFF.

The V gene is TRBV6-4, the J gene TRBJ1-5; there is no DNA to check the TCRdb D call of TRBD1. Germline CDR1 MRHNA, CDR2 SNTAGT. This CDR3 is 13 amino acids long. The CDR3 here is CASSDGANQPQHF.

This chain connects TRBV12-3 or TRBV12-4 to TRBJ2-7; there is no DNA to check the TCRdb D call of TRBD1. This CDR3 region has 14 residues. The CDR3 loop is CASSLWTGVDEQYF.

The chain recombines TRBV11-2 with TRBJ2-7; TCRdb lists TRBD1, though no DNA is available to test this call. This CDR3 spans 14 amino acids. Germline CDR1 reads SGHAT; CDR2 reads FQNNGV. CDR3: CASSFGTESYEQYF.

The V and J genes are TRBV6-2 or TRBV6-3 and TRBJ2-1; TCRdb names TRBD1, which stays unverified in the absence of DNA. CDR3 length equals 18 residues. Germline assignment: CDR1 MNHEY and CDR2 SVGEGT. This CDR3 reads CASSYGIGQGAHVTGQFF.

The chain combines TRBV7-2 with TRBJ2-7; checking the TCRdb D call of TRBD1 is not possible without DNA. CDR3 size: 16 residues. Germline V gene data show CDR1 as SGHTA and CDR2 as FQGNSA. CDR3 in amino acids: CASSSLPTGSGHEQYF.

The gene calls are TRBV21-1 and TRBJ2-2; as DNA is missing, the TRBD1 call by TCRdb cannot be tested. TRBV21-1 is a listed pseudogene. The CDR3 is 20 amino acids. The CDR3 reads CASSNLPGQPKVGNTGELFF.

The V gene is TRBV7-3, the J gene TRBJ1-1; TCRdb proposes TRBD1, but this gene call is untestable without DNA. Looked up from germline, CDR1 is SGHTA and CDR2 is FQGTGA. The CDR3 contains 14 residues. CDR3 amino acids: CASSQTGDVTEAFF.

CDR3 sequence: CASSPRTGGNTEAFF. The chain carries TRBV7-9 and TRBJ1-1; TCRdb indicates TRBD1, and absent DNA this call remains unverified. Germline V lookup: CDR1 SEHNR, CDR2 FQNEAQ (reference sequence). This CDR3 is 15 amino acids long.

The chain has TRBV7-2 and TRBJ2-2; TCRdb designates TRBD1, a call that cannot be tested without DNA. Per the germline V gene, CDR1 is SGHTA and CDR2 is FQGNSA. This CDR3 has 13 residues. CDR3 loop: CASNPPNTGELFF.

The J gene is TRBJ2-7, the V gene TRBV20-1; TCRdb's D call, TRBD2, is unchecked because there is no DNA. This CDR3 is 11 amino acids long. Germline CDR1 is DFQATT and CDR2 is SNEGSKA (reference sequence). CDR3 sequence: CSATSGYEQYF.

The chain joins TRBV4-1 to TRBJ2-3; lacking DNA, the TRBD1 call made by TCRdb goes unchecked. Germline CDR1 is MGHRA and CDR2 is YSYEKL. The CDR3 sequence is 16 residues long. The CDR3 reads CASSQGRPPSTDTQYF.

The genes are TRBV28 and TRBJ2-2. The CDR3 spans 13 residues. Germline V gene lookup returns CDR1 MDHEN and CDR2 SYDVKM. The CDR3 spells CASSLQDTGELFF.

The chain uses TRBV6-7 and TRBJ2-7; the TCRdb call, TRBD2, lacks DNA for checking. TRBV6-7 is designated an ORF whose function remains uncertain. This CDR3 comprises 20 residues. The CDR3 spells CASSYPRYTRQKFNYYEQYF.

This chain joins TRBV6-5 and TRBJ2-1. Germline lookup yields CDR1 MNHEY and CDR2 SVGAGI. The CDR3 totals 14 residues. CDR3 residues: CASSPQGLHNEQFF.